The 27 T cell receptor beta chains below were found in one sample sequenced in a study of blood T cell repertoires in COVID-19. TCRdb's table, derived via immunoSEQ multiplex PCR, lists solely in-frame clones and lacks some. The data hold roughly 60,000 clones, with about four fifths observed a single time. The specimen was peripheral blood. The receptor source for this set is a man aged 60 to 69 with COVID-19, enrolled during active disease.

CDR3 sequence (DNA): TGTGCCAGCAGTGGGCACACAGATACGCAGTATTTT. Amino acids: CASSGHTDTQYF. V and J are TRBV25-1 and TRBJ2-3; unclear D gene. Germline CDR1 is MGHDK and CDR2 is SYGVNS. The V gene lost 4 bases and the J gene lost 2 bases, with 4 bases spanning the gap. The CDR3 extends over 12 amino acids.

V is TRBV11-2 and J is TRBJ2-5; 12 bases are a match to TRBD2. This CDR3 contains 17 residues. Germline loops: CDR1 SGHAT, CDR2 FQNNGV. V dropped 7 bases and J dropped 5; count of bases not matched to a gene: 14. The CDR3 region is CASISGDLAGGRETQYF. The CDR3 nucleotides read TGTGCCAGCATCTCTGGAGACCTAGCGGGGGGGCGGGAGACCCAGTACTTC.

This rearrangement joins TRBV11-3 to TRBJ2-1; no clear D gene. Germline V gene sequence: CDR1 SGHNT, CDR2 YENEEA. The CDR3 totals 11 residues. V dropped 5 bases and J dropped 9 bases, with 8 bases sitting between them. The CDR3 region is CASSLGGEQFF. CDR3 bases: TGTGCCAGCAGCCTAGGCGGTGAGCAGTTCTTC.

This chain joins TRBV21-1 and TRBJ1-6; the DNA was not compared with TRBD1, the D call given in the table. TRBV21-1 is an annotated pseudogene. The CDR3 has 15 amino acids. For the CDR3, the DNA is TGTGCCAGCAGCAAGGGGTTAGGGGCAGATTCACCCCTCCACTTT. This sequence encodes CASSKGLGADSPLHF.

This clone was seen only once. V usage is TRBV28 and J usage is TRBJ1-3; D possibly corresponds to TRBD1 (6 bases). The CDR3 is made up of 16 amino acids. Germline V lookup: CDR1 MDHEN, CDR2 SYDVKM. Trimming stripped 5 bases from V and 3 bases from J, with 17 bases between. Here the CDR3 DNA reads TGTGCCAGCAGTCCTTCCTCGGCAGGGGATGGAAACACCATATATTTT. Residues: CASSPSSAGDGNTIYF.

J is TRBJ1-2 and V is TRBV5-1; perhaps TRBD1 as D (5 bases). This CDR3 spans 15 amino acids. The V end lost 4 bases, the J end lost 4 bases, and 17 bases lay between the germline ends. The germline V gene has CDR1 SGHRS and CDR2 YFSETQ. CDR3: CASSPGGVGVYGYTF. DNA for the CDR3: TGCGCCAGCAGCCCCGGAGGGGTAGGGGTCTATGGCTACACCTTC. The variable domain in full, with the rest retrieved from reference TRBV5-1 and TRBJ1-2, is KAGVTQTPRYLIKTRGQQVTLSCSPISGHRSVSWYQQTPGQGLQFLFEYFSETQRNKGNFPGRFSGRQFSNSRSEMNVSTLELGDSALYLCASSPGGVGVYGYTFGSGTRLTVV.

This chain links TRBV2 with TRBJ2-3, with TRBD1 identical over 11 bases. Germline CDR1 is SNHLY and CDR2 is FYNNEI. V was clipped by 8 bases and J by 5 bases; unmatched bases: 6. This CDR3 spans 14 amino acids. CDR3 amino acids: CASAGTGGQDTQYF. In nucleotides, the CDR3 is TGTGCCAGCGCCGGGACAGGGGGTCAAGATACGCAGTATTTT.

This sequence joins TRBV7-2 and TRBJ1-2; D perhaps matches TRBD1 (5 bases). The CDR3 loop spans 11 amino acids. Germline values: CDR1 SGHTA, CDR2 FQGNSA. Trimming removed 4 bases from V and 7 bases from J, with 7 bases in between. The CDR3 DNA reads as TGTGCCAGCAGCTCAGGGTTTGGCTACACCTTC. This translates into CASSSGFGYTF.

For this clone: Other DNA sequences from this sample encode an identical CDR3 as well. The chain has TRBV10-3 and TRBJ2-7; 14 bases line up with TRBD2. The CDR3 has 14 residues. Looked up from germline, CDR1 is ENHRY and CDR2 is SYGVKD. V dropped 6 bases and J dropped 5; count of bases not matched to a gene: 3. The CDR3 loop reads CAISGTSGSDEQYF. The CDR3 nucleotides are TGTGCCATCAGCGGGACTAGCGGGAGCGACGAGCAGTACTTC.

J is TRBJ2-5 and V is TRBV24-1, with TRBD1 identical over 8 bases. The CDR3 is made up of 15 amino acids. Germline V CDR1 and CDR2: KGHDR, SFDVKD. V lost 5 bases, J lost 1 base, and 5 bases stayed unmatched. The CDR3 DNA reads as TGTGCCACCAGTGCCCCCGACAGGGGCCAAGAGACCCAGTACTTC. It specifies CATSAPDRGQETQYF.

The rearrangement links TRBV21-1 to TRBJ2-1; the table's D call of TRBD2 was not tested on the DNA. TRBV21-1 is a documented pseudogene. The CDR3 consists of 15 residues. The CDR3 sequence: CASSKSRLVNGEQFF. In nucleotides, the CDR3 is TGTGCCAGCAGCAAATCGCGACTAGTAAACGGTGAGCAGTTCTTC.

CDR3 loop: CASSRTAVPGELFF. The CDR3 bases are TGCGCCAGCAGCCGCACAGCGGTCCCCGGGGAGCTGTTTTTT. This rearrangement joins TRBV5-1 to TRBJ2-2, with a tentative D call TRBD2 (5 bases). Germline assignment: CDR1 SGHRS and CDR2 YFSETQ. V was clipped by 4 bases and J by 6 bases, with 13 bases between them. The CDR3 loop spans 14 amino acids.

This CDR3 is CASSLQGSSGNTIYF. The CDR3 bases are TGTGCCAGCAGTTTACAAGGGAGCTCTGGAAACACCATATATTTT. The chain employs TRBV28 and TRBJ1-3, with D uncertain. The germline CDR1 and CDR2 sequences are MDHEN and SYDVKM. The germline V and J ends were trimmed by 2 bases and 0 bases, with 8 bases remaining between them. The CDR3 spans 15 residues.

The CDR3 sequence: CASSSRGRVIAGELFF. The CDR3 DNA is TGTGCCAGCAGTTCCAGGGGGAGAGTAATCGCCGGGGAGCTGTTTTTT. This chain uses TRBV27 with TRBJ2-2; 7 nucleotides match TRBD1. The CDR3 runs 16 residues. The trim removed 4 bases at V and 6 bases at J, leaving 11 bases unmatched. Germline V gene data show CDR1 as MNHEY and CDR2 as SMNVEV (reference sequence).

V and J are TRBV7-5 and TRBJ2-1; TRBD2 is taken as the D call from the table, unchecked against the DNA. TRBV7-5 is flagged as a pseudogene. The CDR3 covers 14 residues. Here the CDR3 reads CVRSLVDSYNEQFF. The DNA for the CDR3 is TGTGTCAGAAGCTTAGTGGACTCTTACAATGAGCAGTTCTTC.

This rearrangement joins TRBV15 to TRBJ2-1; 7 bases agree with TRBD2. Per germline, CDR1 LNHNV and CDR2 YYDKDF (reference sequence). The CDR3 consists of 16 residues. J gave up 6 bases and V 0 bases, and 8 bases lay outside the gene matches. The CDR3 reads CATSRDSWEGGNEQFF. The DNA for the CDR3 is TGTGCCACCAGCAGAGATTCTTGGGAGGGAGGCAATGAGCAGTTCTTC.

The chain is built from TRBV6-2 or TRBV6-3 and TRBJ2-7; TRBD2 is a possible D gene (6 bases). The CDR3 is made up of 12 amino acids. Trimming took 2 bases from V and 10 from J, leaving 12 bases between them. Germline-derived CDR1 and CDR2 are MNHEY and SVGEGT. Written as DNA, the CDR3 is TGTGCCAGCAGTTACGATAAAGGGACTCAGTACTTC. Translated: CASSYDKGTQYF.

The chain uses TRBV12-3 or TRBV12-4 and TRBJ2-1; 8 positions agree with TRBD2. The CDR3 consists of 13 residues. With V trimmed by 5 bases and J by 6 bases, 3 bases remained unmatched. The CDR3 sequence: CASSAGGRNEQFF. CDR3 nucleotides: TGTGCCAGCAGTGCGGGGGGCCGCAATGAGCAGTTCTTC.

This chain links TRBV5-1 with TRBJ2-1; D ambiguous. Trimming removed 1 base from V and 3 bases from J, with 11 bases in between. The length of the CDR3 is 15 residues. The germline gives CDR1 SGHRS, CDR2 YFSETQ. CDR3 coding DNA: TGCGCCAGCAGCTTGTCCCCGGGTGACTACAATGAGCAGTTCTTC. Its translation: CASSLSPGDYNEQFF.

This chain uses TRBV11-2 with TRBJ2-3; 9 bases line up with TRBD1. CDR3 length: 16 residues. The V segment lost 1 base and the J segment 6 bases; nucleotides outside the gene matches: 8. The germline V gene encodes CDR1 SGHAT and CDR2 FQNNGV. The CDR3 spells CASSLGDRGAWDTQYF. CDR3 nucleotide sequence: TGTGCCAGCAGCTTAGGCGACAGGGGGGCTTGGGATACGCAGTATTTT.

CDR3 amino acids: CASSFSGGSEAFF. The CDR3 region has the DNA TGTGCCAGCAGCTTCTCAGGGGGCTCTGAAGCTTTCTTT. This chain links TRBV11-2 with TRBJ1-1, with 8 bases fitting TRBD1. Per the germline V gene, CDR1 is SGHAT and CDR2 is FQNNGV. Germline trimming cut 3 bases from V and 6 bases from J; bases unmatched to any gene: 3. This CDR3 comprises 13 residues.

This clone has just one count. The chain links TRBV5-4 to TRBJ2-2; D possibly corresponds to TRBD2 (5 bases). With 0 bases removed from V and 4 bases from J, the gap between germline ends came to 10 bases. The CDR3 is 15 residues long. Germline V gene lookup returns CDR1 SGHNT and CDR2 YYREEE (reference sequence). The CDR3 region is CASSLAGSGTGELFF. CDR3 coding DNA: TGTGCCAGCAGCTTGGCGGGGTCGGGCACCGGGGAGCTGTTTTTT. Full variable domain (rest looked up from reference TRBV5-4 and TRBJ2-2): ETGVTQSPTHLIKTRGQQVTLRCSSQSGHNTVSWYQQALGQGPQFIFQYYREEENGRGNFPPRFSGLQFPNYSSELNVNALELDDSALYLCASSLAGSGTGELFFGEGSRLTVL.

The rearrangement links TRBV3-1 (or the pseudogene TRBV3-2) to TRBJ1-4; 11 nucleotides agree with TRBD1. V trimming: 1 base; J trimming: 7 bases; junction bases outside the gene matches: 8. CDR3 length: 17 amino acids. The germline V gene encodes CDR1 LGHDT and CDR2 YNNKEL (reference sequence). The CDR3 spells CASSQGTGGAWSEKLFF. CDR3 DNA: TGTGCCAGCAGCCAAGGGACAGGGGGCGCATGGAGTGAAAAACTGTTTTTT.

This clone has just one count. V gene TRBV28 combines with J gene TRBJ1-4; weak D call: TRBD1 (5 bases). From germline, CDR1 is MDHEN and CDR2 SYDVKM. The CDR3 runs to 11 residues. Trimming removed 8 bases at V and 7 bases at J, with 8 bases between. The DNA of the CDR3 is TGTGCCAGCGGGGGAGGTGAAAAACTGTTTTTT. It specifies CASGGGEKLFF.

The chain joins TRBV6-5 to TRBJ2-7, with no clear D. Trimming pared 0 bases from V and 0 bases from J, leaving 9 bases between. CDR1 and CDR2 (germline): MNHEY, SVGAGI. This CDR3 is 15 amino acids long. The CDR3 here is CASSYSSVTSYEQYF. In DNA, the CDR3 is TGTGCCAGCAGTTACTCCTCAGTAACCTCCTACGAGCAGTACTTC.

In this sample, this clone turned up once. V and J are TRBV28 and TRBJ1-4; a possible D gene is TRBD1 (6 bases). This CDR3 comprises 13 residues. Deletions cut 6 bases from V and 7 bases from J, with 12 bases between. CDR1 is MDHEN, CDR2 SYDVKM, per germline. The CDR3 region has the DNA TGTGCCAGCAGCTACAGGGTTTTTGAAAAACTGTTTTTT. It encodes CASSYRVFEKLFF.

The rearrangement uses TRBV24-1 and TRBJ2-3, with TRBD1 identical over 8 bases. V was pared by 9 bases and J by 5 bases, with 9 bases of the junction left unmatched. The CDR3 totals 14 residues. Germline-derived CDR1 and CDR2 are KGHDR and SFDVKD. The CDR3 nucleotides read TGTGCCACCGGGGTGGGCAGGGGGCGAGATACGCAGTATTTT. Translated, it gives CATGVGRGRDTQYF.